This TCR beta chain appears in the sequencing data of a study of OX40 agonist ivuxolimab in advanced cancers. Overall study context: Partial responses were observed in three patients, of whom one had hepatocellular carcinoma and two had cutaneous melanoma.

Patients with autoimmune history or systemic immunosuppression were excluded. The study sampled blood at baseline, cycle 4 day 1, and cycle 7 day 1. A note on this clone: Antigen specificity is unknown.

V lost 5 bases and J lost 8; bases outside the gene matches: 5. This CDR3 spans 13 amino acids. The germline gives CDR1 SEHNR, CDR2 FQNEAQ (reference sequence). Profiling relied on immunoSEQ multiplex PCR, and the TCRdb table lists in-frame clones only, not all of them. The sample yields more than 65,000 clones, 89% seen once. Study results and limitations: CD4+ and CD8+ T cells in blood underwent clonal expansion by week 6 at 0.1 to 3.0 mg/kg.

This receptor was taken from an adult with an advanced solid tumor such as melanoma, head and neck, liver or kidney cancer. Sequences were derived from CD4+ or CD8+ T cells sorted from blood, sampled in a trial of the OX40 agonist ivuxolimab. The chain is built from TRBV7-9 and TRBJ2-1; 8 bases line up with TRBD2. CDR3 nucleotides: TGTGCCAGCAGCAAAGGACTAGCCCATGAGCAGTTCTTC. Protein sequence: CASSKGLAHEQFF. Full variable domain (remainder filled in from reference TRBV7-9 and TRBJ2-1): DTGVSQNPRHKITKRGQNVTFRCDPISEHNRLYWYRQTLGQGPEFLTYFQNEAQLEKSRLLSDRFSAERPKGSFSTLEIQRTEQGDSAMYLCASSKGLAHEQFFGPGTRLTVL.